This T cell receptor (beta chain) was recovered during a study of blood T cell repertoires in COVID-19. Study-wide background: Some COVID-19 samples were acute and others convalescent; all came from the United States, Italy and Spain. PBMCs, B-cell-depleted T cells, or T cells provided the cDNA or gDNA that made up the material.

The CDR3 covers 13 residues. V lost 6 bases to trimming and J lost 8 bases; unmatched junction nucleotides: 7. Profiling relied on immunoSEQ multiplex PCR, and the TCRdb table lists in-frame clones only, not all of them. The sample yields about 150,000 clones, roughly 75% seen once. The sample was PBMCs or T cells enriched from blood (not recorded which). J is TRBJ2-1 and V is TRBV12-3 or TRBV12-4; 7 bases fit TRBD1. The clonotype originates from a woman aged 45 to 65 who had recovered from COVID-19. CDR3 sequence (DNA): TGTGCCAGCAGACAACCGGGACAGTATGAGCAGTTCTTC. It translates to CASRQPGQYEQFF.